Each of the 17 T cell receptor beta chains below was sequenced from the same sample in a study of blood T cells in healthy people across ages. Through a sample-barcoded 5' primer and a J-beta primer mix, a second PCR was run for about 7 to 12 cycles. TCRdb re-called the 5' RACE reads through MiXCR, storing one row per CDR3 protein. The sample yields about 1.1 million distinct CDR3 sequences, roughly two fifths seen once. Material for sequencing was blood. The receptors come from a man aged 18 to 30 in good health.

This clonotype was counted a few times. The rearrangement uses TRBV9 and TRBJ1-2, with TRBD1 identical over 9 bases. V shed 4 bases, J shed 6 bases, and the junction held 4 bases outside the gene matches. There are 13 residues in the CDR3. Germline assignment: CDR1 SGDLS and CDR2 YYNGEE. CDR3 region: CASSTRDRDGYTF. CDR3 sequence (DNA): TGTGCCAGCAGCACCCGGGACAGGGATGGCTACACCTTC.

The chain has TRBV24-1 and TRBJ2-7; TRBD1 matches at 8 bases. Germline loops: CDR1 KGHDR, CDR2 SFDVKD. This CDR3 contains 15 residues. The junction had 10 bases not matched to a gene; V was cut back by 3 bases and J by 7 bases. The CDR3 is CATSDNGQGSHEQYF. The CDR3 DNA reads as TGTGCCACCAGTGATAACGGACAGGGAAGCCATGAGCAGTACTTC.

This clonotype came up a few times. The genes are TRBV2 and TRBJ2-1; possibly TRBD1 for D (8 bases). CDR1 is SNHLY and CDR2 is FYNNEI in the germline V gene. There are 15 residues in the CDR3. Between the trimmed V and J ends, which lost 7 bases and 5 bases, there was a span of 18 bases. The CDR3 loop reads CASKLSGTGNNEQFF. The CDR3 DNA follows: TGTGCCAGCAAGCTAAGCGGGACAGGCAACAATGAGCAGTTCTTC.

Only a few counts were recorded for this clonotype. This sequence joins TRBV28 and TRBJ1-1; 8 bases agree with TRBD1. This CDR3 has 13 amino acids. The germline gives CDR1 MDHEN, CDR2 SYDVKM. Trimming removed 3 bases from V and 11 bases from J; junction bases left unmatched: 8. This chain's CDR3 is CASSFQRTGWAFF. DNA of the CDR3: TGTGCCAGCAGTTTCCAAAGGACAGGGTGGGCTTTCTTT.

The chain uses TRBV18 and TRBJ1-1, with unresolved D. Germline assignment: CDR1 KGHSH and CDR2 LQKENI. The CDR3 is 16 residues long. Between the trimmed V and J ends, which lost 3 bases and 2 bases, there was a span of 16 bases. The CDR3 region is CASSPGQPGVNTEAFF. CDR3 DNA sequence: TGTGCCAGCTCACCCGGCCAACCAGGAGTTAACACTGAAGCTTTCTTT.

This clonotype was counted only a few times. J is TRBJ2-1 and V is TRBV5-1; possible D gene TRBD1, 5 bases. Deletions cut 4 bases from V and 10 bases from J, with 18 bases between. Per the germline V gene, CDR1 is SGHRS and CDR2 is YFSETQ. The CDR3 is 14 amino acids. The CDR3 DNA follows: TGCGCCAGCAGCCCGTCGGGTGTTCAGGGAGAGCAGTTCTTC. Translated, it gives CASSPSGVQGEQFF. The variable domain in full, completed from reference TRBV5-1 and TRBJ2-1, reads KAGVTQTPRYLIKTRGQQVTLSCSPISGHRSVSWYQQTPGQGLQFLFEYFSETQRNKGNFPGRFSGRQFSNSRSEMNVSTLELGDSALYLCASSPSGVQGEQFFGPGTRLTVL.

This clonotype was seen a handful of times. A read error is possible here, since a much larger clone lies one base away. The chain has TRBV4-2 and TRBJ2-7; 12 bases are a match to TRBD2. The CDR3 covers 17 residues. Germline trimming cut 0 bases from V and 7 bases from J; bases unmatched to any gene: 10. Per the germline V gene, CDR1 is LGHNA and CDR2 is YNFKEQ. This CDR3 reads CASSQDGLAGGPNEQYF. CDR3 DNA: TGTGCCAGCAGCCAAGATGGGCTAGCGGGGGGGCCCAATGAGCAGTACTTC.

Only one count was recorded for this clonotype. The chain uses TRBV2 and TRBJ2-1; D is perhaps TRBD2 (6 bases). Germline values: CDR1 SNHLY, CDR2 FYNNEI. The V and J ends lost 7 bases and 1 base respectively, with 14 bases between them. The CDR3 consists of 15 residues. As DNA, the CDR3 is TGTGCCAGCAAGATTAGCGGAGCATCCTACAATGAGCAGTTCTTC. Amino acids: CASKISGASYNEQFF.

V gene TRBV7-3 combines with J gene TRBJ2-2; 9 nucleotides agree with TRBD2. This CDR3 contains 16 residues. The ends lost 5 bases at V and 4 bases at J; junction bases unmatched: 8. Germline V gene data show CDR1 as SGHTA and CDR2 as FQGTGA. The CDR3 DNA is TGTGCCAGCAGCCCTTCGACTAGCGGAACCACCGGGGAGCTGTTTTTT. Amino acids: CASSPSTSGTTGELFF.

This clonotype has only a few counts. CDR3 DNA sequence: TGCAGTGCTAGAGGGCCAGGGGGACATAATTCACCCCTCCACTTT. Its translation: CSARGPGGHNSPLHF. V and J are TRBV20-1 and TRBJ1-6; 7 positions agree with TRBD1. V was pared by 1 base and J by 5 bases, with 5 bases of the junction left unmatched. Germline CDR1 and CDR2: DFQATT and SNEGSKA (reference sequence). The CDR3 extends over 15 amino acids.

This clonotype came up a few times. V usage is TRBV12-3 or TRBV12-4 and J usage is TRBJ1-4; D call uncertain. Between the trimmed V and J ends, which lost 5 bases and 4 bases, there was a span of 14 bases. The CDR3 loop spans 15 amino acids. The chain's CDR3 is CASSTIGRLNEKLFF. The DNA of the CDR3 is TGTGCCAGCAGTACTATCGGGCGGCTTAATGAAAAACTGTTTTTT.

This clonotype has a count of ten or more. V gene TRBV11-2 combines with J gene TRBJ2-5; the D is unclear. Germline V gene data show CDR1 as SGHAT and CDR2 as FQNNGV. This CDR3 spans 12 amino acids. V dropped 5 bases and J dropped 2 bases, with 6 bases sitting between them. CDR3 in amino acids: CASSRWQETQYF. DNA of the CDR3: TGTGCCAGCAGCAGATGGCAAGAGACCCAGTACTTC.

The chain couples TRBV28 to TRBJ2-3; D is perhaps TRBD1 (5 bases). Germline CDR1 MDHEN, CDR2 SYDVKM. This CDR3 contains 15 residues. Trimming removed 0 bases at V and 0 bases at J, with 7 bases between. The chain's CDR3 is CASSLWTVSTDTQYF. In nucleotides, the CDR3 is TGTGCCAGCAGTTTATGGACAGTTAGCACAGATACGCAGTATTTT.

This clonotype was detected only a few times. V usage is TRBV20-1 and J usage is TRBJ1-1, with D unresolved. The CDR3 is made up of 14 amino acids. Trimming left V 1 base short and J 0 bases short, with 9 bases between. Germline lookup yields CDR1 DFQATT and CDR2 SNEGSKA (reference sequence). CDR3 loop: CSARVRAMNTEAFF. Written as DNA, the CDR3 is TGCAGTGCTAGAGTGAGGGCCATGAACACTGAAGCTTTCTTT.

This chain uses TRBV4-1 with TRBJ2-7, with D possibly matching TRBD2 (7 bases). Germline V gene data show CDR1 as MGHRA and CDR2 as YSYEKL. Trimming pared 0 bases from V and 3 bases from J, leaving 15 bases between. CDR3 size: 16 residues. The CDR3 coding sequence is TGCGCCAGCAGCCAAGACGTTTCGGGGGGCATCTACGAGCAGTACTTC. It encodes CASSQDVSGGIYEQYF.

As concerns this clonotype: A read error may produce the germline difference seen at one junction end. V and J are TRBV7-3 and TRBJ1-1; perhaps TRBD1 as D (5 bases). The CDR3 sequence is 16 residues long. CDR1 and CDR2 (germline): SGHTA, FQGTGA. The CDR3: CAGSLMALGTNTEAFF. CDR3 nucleotides: TGTGCCGGCAGCTTAATGGCATTAGGGACGAACACTGAAGCTTTCTTT.

In this sample, this clonotype turned up a few times. The rearrangement uses TRBV6-2 or TRBV6-3 and TRBJ2-5; either TRBD1 or TRBD2 may supply D (5 bases each). The CDR3 covers 13 residues. The V end lost 5 bases, the J end lost 1 base, and 8 bases lay between the germline ends. CDR1 is MNHEY, CDR2 SVGEGT, per germline. The CDR3 nucleotides are TGTGCCAGCAGTAGGGACGTCCAAGAGACCCAGTACTTC. This encodes CASSRDVQETQYF.